This T cell receptor beta chain comes out of a study of blood T cell repertoires in COVID-19. Study at large: COVID-19 samples collected from the United States, Italy and Spain covered acute and convalescent phases. PBMCs, B-cell-depleted T cells, or T cells were the source of the cDNA or gDNA that made up the material.

This clone showed up just once. Source study methods: It was from reference gene primer amplification that nucleated cell counts were estimated. The data were produced by immunoSEQ multiplex PCR, yet TCRdb's version contains in-frame clones alone and is incomplete. V and J calls and clone size come straight from that table; D and trimming were deduced from the DNA. The data show 65,000 to 70,000 clones, roughly 73% seen once. The germline V gene has CDR1 SQVTM and CDR2 ANQGSEA. The V gene end was trimmed by 6 bases and the J gene end by 0 bases; junction bases not matched to a gene: 5. CDR3 size: 13 residues.

The chain uses TRBV29-1 and TRBJ2-7, with 7 nucleotides matching TRBD1. The specimen sequenced was peripheral blood. This TCR was recovered from a human donor in a cohort sampled during active COVID-19. CDR3 sequence (DNA): TGCAGCGTCATACAGGGGACCTCCTACGAGCAGTACTTC. Its protein product is CSVIQGTSYEQYF.